These 7 T cell receptor beta chains originate from one sample sequenced in a study of post-analysis software for immune sequencing data. Study findings and constraints: Higher frequency in patients than in controls was seen for several TRBV segments, with TRBV5-6, TRBV5-1 and TRBV20-1 among them.

Included in the TCR beta cDNA libraries were unique molecular identifiers. MiXCR was run by TCRdb on the PCR reads, yielding one entry per CDR3 protein. Of around 440,000 distinct CDR3 sequences in the sample, around 40% were seen once. The antigens these receptors bind are not known. The sample was blood. The receptors were sampled from a girl aged 10-17 years with multiple sclerosis.

The chain employs TRBV13 and TRBJ1-1, with unresolved D. With 5 bases removed from V and 0 bases from J, the gap between germline ends came to 13 bases. Germline V CDR1 and CDR2: PRHDT, FYEKMQ (reference sequence). This CDR3 spans 15 amino acids. Written as DNA, the CDR3 is TGTGCCAGCAGCGAGGAAGGGATCCTGAACACTGAAGCTTTCTTT. Translated, it gives CASSEEGILNTEAFF.

This clonotype was seen only a few times. V usage is TRBV6-5 and J usage is TRBJ2-1; TRBD2 aligns across 7 bases. V was pared by 0 bases and J by 4 bases, with 6 bases of the junction left unmatched. Germline CDR1 and CDR2: MNHEY and SVGAGI. The CDR3 is made up of 16 amino acids. CDR3 protein: CASSYSPSGMYNEQFF. In DNA, the CDR3 is TGTGCCAGCAGTTACTCTCCAAGCGGGATGTACAATGAGCAGTTCTTC.

This clonotype was recorded at least ten times. The V call is TRBV7-9, the J call TRBJ2-1; D uncertain. Trimming left V 6 bases short and J 1 base short, with 4 bases between. This CDR3 is built from 12 residues. Germline CDR1 is SEHNR and CDR2 is FQNEAQ (reference sequence). CDR3 sequence: CASSLSYNEQFF. DNA for the CDR3: TGTGCCAGCAGTTTATCCTACAATGAGCAGTTCTTC. Full variable domain (outside the CDR3, taken from reference TRBV7-9 and TRBJ2-1): DTGVSQNPRHKITKRGQNVTFRCDPISEHNRLYWYRQTLGQGPEFLTYFQNEAQLEKSRLLSDRFSAERPKGSFSTLEIQRTEQGDSAMYLCASSLSYNEQFFGPGTRLTVL.

The table lists this clonotype with a count of one. This chain joins TRBV20-1 and TRBJ2-6; D remains ambiguous. Trimming pared 1 base from V and 9 bases from J, leaving 16 bases between. The germline V gene encodes CDR1 DFQATT and CDR2 SNEGSKA (reference sequence). This CDR3 has 15 amino acids. The CDR3 here is CSARGGGKVGNVLTF. The CDR3 DNA sequence: TGCAGTGCTAGAGGGGGTGGCAAGGTTGGCAACGTCCTGACTTTC.

This clonotype was counted once. This chain links TRBV5-1 with TRBJ2-7, with 7 bases lining up with TRBD1. Trimming took 3 bases from V and 4 from J; bases not matched to a gene: 7. Germline V CDR1 and CDR2: SGHRS, YFSETQ. The CDR3 runs 14 residues. The CDR3 spells CASSWQGDMYEQYF. The CDR3 region has the DNA TGCGCCAGCAGCTGGCAGGGGGATATGTACGAGCAGTACTTC.

V usage is TRBV10-1 and J usage is TRBJ2-3, with D possibly being TRBD2 (6 bases). The germline V gene has CDR1 WNHNN and CDR2 SYGVQD (reference sequence). The CDR3 contains 14 residues. Trimming took off 2 bases at V and 2 bases at J, with 8 bases between the two ends. In DNA form, the CDR3 reads TGCGCCAGCAGTGAGGGGGACTCCACAGATACGCAGTATTTT. Translated: CASSEGDSTDTQYF.

The chain uses TRBV28 and TRBJ2-5, with TRBD1 as a possible D gene (6 bases). V dropped 6 bases and J dropped 4 bases, with 21 bases sitting between them. CDR1 MDHEN and CDR2 SYDVKM come from the germline V gene. The CDR3 sequence is 16 residues long. CDR3 loop: CASSPLARGILETQYF. The DNA for the CDR3 is TGTGCCAGCAGCCCCCTCGCCAGGGGAATATTAGAGACCCAGTACTTC.